The source of this TCR beta chain is a study of read filtering for tumor transcriptome and immune sequencing. Across the whole study: Among patients, 17 to 20 were male and more than 11 female, aged about 47 to 85 (mean about 70). Whole-transcriptome libraries were prepared after DNase treatment. Study results and caveats: Without single-read clonotypes, shared clonotype proportions correlated more between IR-seq and RNA-seq. RNA-seq captured clonotypes less deeply and reliably than IR-seq.

From 350 to 500 ng of RNA, a library with molecular barcoded alpha/delta and beta/gamma adaptors was made. Each CDR3 protein is one row after TCRdb ran MiXCR on the reads. Of some 130,000 distinct CDR3 sequences detected, under 15% appear once; the ten largest clones hold 6.5% to 9%. CDR3 length equals 18 residues. Germline CDR1 reads SGHVS; CDR2 reads FQNEAQ. Trimming took 7 bases from V and 0 from J; bases not matched to a gene: 12. This clonotype was counted ten times or more. What it binds is not known. This TCR came from a donor aged 40 or older with multiple myeloma. This chain links TRBV7-8 with TRBJ2-6; 7 bases are a match to TRBD1. Sequencing was carried out using a population of CD138-negative cells sorted from bone marrow. The CDR3 coding sequence is TGTGCCAGCATTTCGGACAGGAGGCCCAACTCTGGGGCCAACGTCCTGACTTTC. This translates into CASISDRRPNSGANVLTF.